This is a list of T cell receptor beta chains from one sample in a study of T cell responses to AZD1222 COVID-19 vaccine. Sequencing was performed with immunoSEQ multiplex PCR; in TCRdb, only in-frame clones are kept and a portion is missing. Here the sample spans 85,000 to 90,000 clones, about 89% being singletons. The material sequenced was peripheral blood, taken 28 days after the second AZD1222 dose. The receptors derive from an adult who received the AZD1222 COVID-19 vaccine. Both conserved end residues are part of each CDR3. The order of the fields is V gene, D gene, clone size, J gene, CDR3 DNA, CDR3 protein. A D gene is named only where the DNA matches it firmly. The size entry is marked missing in some rows and otherwise reads once, few, many or a size class.

v_gene: TRBV9; d_gene: NA; abundance: NA; j_gene: TRBJ1-5; CDR3nt: TGTGCCGGTATAAGGGAGGAAGGCAATCAGCCCCAGCATTTT; CDR3aa: CAGIREEGNQPQHF
v_gene: TRBV5-1; d_gene: NA; abundance: NA; j_gene: TRBJ1-2; CDR3nt: TGCGCCAGCAGCTTGGGGGCAGGCCAAGGGGGCTACACCTTC; CDR3aa: CASSLGAGQGGYTF
v_gene: TRBV9; d_gene: NA; abundance: NA; j_gene: TRBJ1-2; CDR3nt: TGTGCCAGCAGCGAGGACCGGGGAGGCTACACCTTC; CDR3aa: CASSEDRGGYTF
v_gene: TRBV5-1; d_gene: TRBD1; abundance: NA; j_gene: TRBJ2-7; CDR3nt: TGCGCCAGCAGCTTGGCCGGGACAGGGACCTACGAGCAGTACTTC; CDR3aa: CASSLAGTGTYEQYF
v_gene: TRBV13; d_gene: NA; abundance: NA; j_gene: TRBJ2-5; CDR3nt: TGTGCCAGCAGCTTAGAAGCAGGGGGGAAGACCCAGTACTTC; CDR3aa: CASSLEAGGKTQYF
v_gene: TRBV3-1/TRBV3-2; d_gene: TRBD2; abundance: NA; j_gene: TRBJ2-1; CDR3nt: TGTGCCAGCAGCCAAGGGGCCCTGGCGGGGGGGGCCCGCGATGAGCAGTTCTTC; CDR3aa: CASSQGALAGGARDEQFF
v_gene: TRBV11-2; d_gene: NA; abundance: NA; j_gene: TRBJ2-3; CDR3nt: TGTGCCAGCACCGTGACTACACACACAGATACGCAGTATTTT; CDR3aa: CASTVTTHTDTQYF
v_gene: TRBV7-3; d_gene: TRBD2; abundance: NA; j_gene: TRBJ2-3; CDR3nt: TGTGCCAGCAGCTTAGTAGCGGGGTACACAGATACGCAGTATTTT; CDR3aa: CASSLVAGYTDTQYF
v_gene: TRBV5-6; d_gene: TRBD2; abundance: few; j_gene: TRBJ2-2; CDR3nt: TGTGCCAGCAGCTTGGGACTAGCGGGCACCGGGGAGCTGTTTTTT; CDR3aa: CASSLGLAGTGELFF
v_gene: TRBV7-9; d_gene: NA; abundance: NA; j_gene: TRBJ2-7; CDR3nt: TGTGCCAGCAGCTTAGACACGGATACCTACGAGCAGTACTTC; CDR3aa: CASSLDTDTYEQYF
v_gene: TRBV6-1; d_gene: NA; abundance: NA; j_gene: TRBJ1-2; CDR3nt: TGTGCCAGCAGTGAAATTGCAGGGAGAGGCTACACCTTC; CDR3aa: CASSEIAGRGYTF
v_gene: TRBV6-4; d_gene: NA; abundance: NA; j_gene: TRBJ1-2; CDR3nt: TGTGCCAGCAGTGTGCGGCGGGTAGGAGGCTACACCTTC; CDR3aa: CASSVRRVGGYTF
v_gene: TRBV19; d_gene: TRBD1; abundance: NA; j_gene: TRBJ1-3; CDR3nt: TGTGCCAGTAGTCAGGGGGCAACTGGAAACACCATATATTTT; CDR3aa: CASSQGATGNTIYF
v_gene: TRBV3-1/TRBV3-2; d_gene: NA; abundance: NA; j_gene: TRBJ2-5; CDR3nt: TGTGCCAGCAGCCAAGGGGGTTTTGGCTACCAAGAGACCCAGTACTTC; CDR3aa: CASSQGGFGYQETQYF
v_gene: TRBV28; d_gene: NA; abundance: NA; j_gene: TRBJ1-6; CDR3nt: TGTGCCAGCAGTTTAGGAGACAATTGGTCACCCCTCCACTTT; CDR3aa: CASSLGDNWSPLHF
v_gene: TRBV20-1; d_gene: NA; abundance: NA; j_gene: TRBJ2-5; CDR3nt: TGCAGTGCTACTTCCCTGGGGACCCAGTACTTC; CDR3aa: CSATSLGTQYF
v_gene: TRBV3-1/TRBV3-2; d_gene: NA; abundance: once; j_gene: TRBJ1-2; CDR3nt: TGTGCCAGCAGCCAGGGTGGGGCAGGAGGCTACACCTTC; CDR3aa: CASSQGGAGGYTF
v_gene: TRBV6-5; d_gene: NA; abundance: NA; j_gene: TRBJ1-3; CDR3nt: TGTGCCAGCATGGCCCCCGGAGGAAACACCATATATTTT; CDR3aa: CASMAPGGNTIYF
v_gene: TRBV4-2; d_gene: NA; abundance: NA; j_gene: TRBJ1-1; CDR3nt: TGTGCCAGCAGCCAAGTGGGAGCTTTCTTT; CDR3aa: CASSQVGAFF
v_gene: TRBV5-1; d_gene: NA; abundance: NA; j_gene: TRBJ1-4; CDR3nt: TGCGCCAGCAGCCCCCGGGGCTCGTCGGACGAAAAACTGTTTTTT; CDR3aa: CASSPRGSSDEKLFF
v_gene: TRBV11-2; d_gene: NA; abundance: NA; j_gene: TRBJ2-1; CDR3nt: TGTGCCAGCAGCCTAGGAACCGGGGGACCTACCTACAATGAGCAGTTCTTC; CDR3aa: CASSLGTGGPTYNEQFF
v_gene: TRBV9; d_gene: TRBD1; abundance: NA; j_gene: TRBJ1-2; CDR3nt: TGTGCCAGCAGCATGACCGGGACAGGGATCTATGGCTACACCTTC; CDR3aa: CASSMTGTGIYGYTF
v_gene: TRBV6-5; d_gene: TRBD1; abundance: NA; j_gene: TRBJ2-2; CDR3nt: TGTGCCAGCAGTCCGGACAGGGGGCACACCGGGGAGCTGTTTTTT; CDR3aa: CASSPDRGHTGELFF
v_gene: TRBV19; d_gene: NA; abundance: NA; j_gene: TRBJ1-2; CDR3nt: TGTGCCAGTACTGACGCGATTGGCAGGGCTCGATACTATGGCTACACCTTC; CDR3aa: CASTDAIGRARYYGYTF
v_gene: TRBV12-5; d_gene: NA; abundance: NA; j_gene: TRBJ2-3; CDR3nt: TGTGCTAGTGGTTTGCCCGCCACAGATACGCAGTATTTT; CDR3aa: CASGLPATDTQYF
v_gene: TRBV5-1; d_gene: NA; abundance: NA; j_gene: TRBJ2-2; CDR3nt: TGCGCCAGCAGCGAAATGATAGGAGGCGCCGGGGAGCTGTTTTTT; CDR3aa: CASSEMIGGAGELFF